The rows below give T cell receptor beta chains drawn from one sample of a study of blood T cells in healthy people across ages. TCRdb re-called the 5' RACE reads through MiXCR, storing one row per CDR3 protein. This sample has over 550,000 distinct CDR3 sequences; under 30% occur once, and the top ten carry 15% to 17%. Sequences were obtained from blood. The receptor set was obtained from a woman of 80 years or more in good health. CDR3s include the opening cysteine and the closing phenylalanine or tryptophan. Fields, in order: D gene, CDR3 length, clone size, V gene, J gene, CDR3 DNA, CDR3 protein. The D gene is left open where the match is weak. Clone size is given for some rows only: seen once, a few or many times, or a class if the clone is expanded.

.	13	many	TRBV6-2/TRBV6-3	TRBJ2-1	TGTGCCAGCAGTCCCCCGGCCATTCTTGAGCAGTTCTTC	CASSPPAILEQFF
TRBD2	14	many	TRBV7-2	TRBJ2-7	TGTGCCAGCAGCTCCCGCGGGGGTTCCCCCGAGCAGTACTTC	CASSSRGGSPEQYF
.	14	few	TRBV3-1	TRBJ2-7	TGTGCCAGCAGCCCGGGACTCCTCTACAATGAGCAGTACTTC	CASSPGLLYNEQYF
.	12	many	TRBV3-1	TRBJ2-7	TGTGCCAGCAGCCAAGTAAGACACGAGCAGTACTTC	CASSQVRHEQYF
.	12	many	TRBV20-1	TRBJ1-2	TGCAGTGCTAGCTGGGCAGGAAACAGCTACACCTTC	CSASWAGNSYTF
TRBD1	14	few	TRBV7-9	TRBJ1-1	TGTGCCAGCAGCTTAGAGGGGGCAGGGACTGAAGCTTTCTTT	CASSLEGAGTEAFF
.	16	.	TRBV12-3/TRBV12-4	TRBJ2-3	TGTGCCAGCAGATCAGGACGAGGAGCGAGAGCAGATATGCAGTATTTT	CASRSGRGARADMQYF
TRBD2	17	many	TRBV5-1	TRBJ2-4	TGCGCCAGCAGCTCACTAGCGGGGGGGCCGGGCAAAAACATTCAGTACTTC	CASSSLAGGPGKNIQYF
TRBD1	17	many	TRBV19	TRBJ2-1	TGTGCCAGTAGTATGACCGGGACAGGGAGGTCCTACAATGAGCAGTTCTTC	CASSMTGTGRSYNEQFF
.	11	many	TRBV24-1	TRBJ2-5	TGTGCCCCCTTCCGTCAAGAGACCCAGTACTTC	CAPFRQETQYF
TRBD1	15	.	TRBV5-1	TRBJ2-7	TGCGCCAGCAGCTTACCGACAGGGGTCTCCTACGAGCAGTACTTC	CASSLPTGVSYEQYF
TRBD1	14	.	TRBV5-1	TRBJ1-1	TGCGCCAGCGATTCCGGGACAGGGAACACTGAAGCTTTCTTT	CASDSGTGNTEAFF
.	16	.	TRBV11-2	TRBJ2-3	TGTGCCAGCAGCTCTGAGGGGCGGGTTAGCACAGATACGCAGTATTTT	CASSSEGRVSTDTQYF
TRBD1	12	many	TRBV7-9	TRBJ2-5	TGTGCCAGCCTGGGACAGGGCGAGACCCAGTACTTC	CASLGQGETQYF
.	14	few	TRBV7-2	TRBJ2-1	TGTGCCAGCAGCTTCGGGGTTGTGTGCTATGAGCAGTTCTTC	CASSFGVVCYEQFF
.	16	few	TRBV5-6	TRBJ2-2	TGTGCCAGCAGCTTGCTCGGACAGCCGAACACCGGGGAGCTGTTTTTT	CASSLLGQPNTGELFF
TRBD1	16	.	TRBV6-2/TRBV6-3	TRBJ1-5	TGTGCCAGCAGTTTTGGGACAGGGCCGATCCATCAGCCCCAGCATTTT	CASSFGTGPIHQPQHF